Below are 12 T cell receptor beta chains sequenced from a single sample in a study of CXCR3-negative and CXCR3-positive naive CD8 T cells. 5' RACE that incorporated UMI labels was used to prepare the TRB cDNA libraries. No DNA is given; TCRdb re-called the 5' RACE reads and lists each CDR3 protein once. This sample contains around 48,000 distinct CDR3 sequences. Sequenced: memory CD8+ T cells from blood. These receptors all come from a human donor in good health. Some clones in this sample may be carry-over from other donors' samples.

The chain combines TRBV27 with TRBJ2-7; TCRdb selects TRBD2, and the lack of DNA leaves this call unchecked. Germline assignment: CDR1 MNHEY and CDR2 SMNVEV (reference sequence). The CDR3 has 12 amino acids. CDR3: CASRRGGNEQYF.

The rearrangement uses TRBV20-1 and TRBJ2-5. This CDR3 comprises 13 residues. Germline lookup yields CDR1 DFQATT and CDR2 SNEGSKA (reference sequence). This CDR3 reads CSARDTAQETQYF.

The genes are TRBV20-1 and TRBJ2-1; TCRdb indicates TRBD1, and absent DNA this call remains unverified. CDR1 is DFQATT and CDR2 is SNEGSKA in the germline V gene (reference sequence). This CDR3 is built from 15 residues. The CDR3 spells CSARVYGGAYNEQFF.

The chain recombines TRBV7-9 with TRBJ1-5; there is no DNA to check the TCRdb D call of TRBD1. Germline V lookup: CDR1 SEHNR, CDR2 FQNEAQ (reference sequence). This CDR3 has 15 amino acids. The CDR3: CASSSPRDPNQPQHF. Variable domain in full (rest from reference TRBV7-9 and TRBJ1-5): DTGVSQNPRHKITKRGQNVTFRCDPISEHNRLYWYRQTLGQGPEFLTYFQNEAQLEKSRLLSDRFSAERPKGSFSTLEIQRTEQGDSAMYLCASSSPRDPNQPQHFGDGTRLSIL.

The V and J genes are TRBV7-9 and TRBJ2-1; no DNA is available, so the TRBD1 call from TCRdb remains unchecked. CDR3 length equals 15 residues. Germline-derived CDR1 and CDR2 are SEHNR and FQNEAQ (reference sequence). This CDR3 is CASSPTGGIGNEQFF.

This chain joins TRBV7-6 and TRBJ1-1; TCRdb outputs TRBD1, but without DNA this stays unchecked. From germline, CDR1 is SGHVS and CDR2 FNYEAQ. The CDR3 is 15 amino acids. CDR3 sequence: CPSSHGTGLNTEAFF.

This chain links TRBV7-9 with TRBJ2-7. The CDR3 has 14 residues. CDR1 is SEHNR and CDR2 is FQNEAQ in the germline V gene (reference sequence). This CDR3 is CASSLERLGYEQYF. Full variable domain (rest looked up from reference TRBV7-9 and TRBJ2-7): DTGVSQNPRHKITKRGQNVTFRCDPISEHNRLYWYRQTLGQGPEFLTYFQNEAQLEKSRLLSDRFSAERPKGSFSTLEIQRTEQGDSAMYLCASSLERLGYEQYFGPGTRLTVT.

CDR3 sequence: CASSQGGYTGTNTDTQYF. The chain joins TRBV23-1 to TRBJ2-3; TCRdb outputs TRBD1, but without DNA this stays unchecked. TRBV23-1 falls under the ORF class, with uncertain function. CDR3 length equals 18 residues.

The V gene is TRBV14, the J gene TRBJ2-1; the D call of TRBD1 rests on TCRdb alone, since no DNA is present to check it. This CDR3 is 16 amino acids long. The germline V gene encodes CDR1 SGHDN and CDR2 FVKESK. The CDR3 is CASSQPGTPQINEQFF.

The V and J genes are TRBV29-1 and TRBJ2-7. The CDR3 consists of 12 residues. From germline, CDR1 is SQVTM and CDR2 ANQGSEA. The CDR3 is CSVERLPYEQYF.

This sequence joins TRBV13 and TRBJ1-1; TCRdb's D call, TRBD1, is unchecked because there is no DNA. Germline V lookup: CDR1 PRHDT, CDR2 FYEKMQ (reference sequence). CDR3 length: 15 amino acids. The chain's CDR3 is CASSLGTGGGSEAFF.

This chain's CDR3 is CASSETGVMNTEAFF. V gene TRBV25-1 combines with J gene TRBJ1-1; TCRdb designates TRBD1, a call that cannot be tested without DNA. Germline values: CDR1 MGHDK, CDR2 SYGVNS. The length of the CDR3 is 15 residues.